The next 9 T cell receptor beta chains were all read from a single sample in a study of cytomegalovirus exposure and HLA in healthy donors. The primer mix had 60 Vbeta and 13 Jbeta primers. Clones were read by immunoSEQ multiplex PCR, and TCRdb kept only the in-frame ones, dropping some. The table records under 200,000 clones, about 80% of them present only once. Source material: PBMCs. These receptor sequences come from a man aged 40-49 years in good health and CMV-seronegative.

This rearrangement joins TRBV30 to TRBJ1-4; D is possibly TRBD1 (6 bases). The CDR3 has 14 amino acids. V was shortened by 4 bases and J by 6 bases, with 15 bases between the two germline ends. The V gene's germline CDR1 is GTSNPN and CDR2 SVGIG (reference sequence). The CDR3 here is CAWTSVGGDEKLFF. CDR3 sequence (DNA): TGTGCCTGGACGAGTGTAGGGGGGGATGAAAAACTGTTTTTT.

The chain employs TRBV5-1 and TRBJ1-2, with TRBD1 identical over 7 bases. V lost 4 bases and J lost 3; bases outside the gene matches: 6. The CDR3 runs to 14 residues. Germline-derived CDR1 and CDR2 are SGHRS and YFSETQ. CDR3 loop: CASSALGTDYGYTF. The CDR3 DNA follows: TGCGCCAGCAGCGCGCTCGGGACAGACTATGGCTACACCTTC.

The rearrangement uses TRBV19 and TRBJ2-2, with unresolved D. The CDR3 covers 15 residues. The V and J ends lost 0 bases and 3 bases respectively, with 8 bases between them. In germline, CDR1 is LNHDA, CDR2 SQIVND (reference sequence). This chain's CDR3 is CASSIDHSYTGELFF. In DNA form, the CDR3 reads TGTGCCAGTAGTATAGACCACAGCTACACCGGGGAGCTGTTTTTT.

The rearrangement joins TRBV7-9 to TRBJ2-5; 12 nucleotides align to TRBD2. Per the germline V gene, CDR1 is SEHNR and CDR2 is FQNEAQ (reference sequence). The V segment lost 5 bases and the J segment 4 bases; nucleotides outside the gene matches: 5. This CDR3 comprises 15 residues. The chain's CDR3 is CASSATSGSRETQYF. CDR3 nucleotides: TGTGCCAGCAGCGCGACTAGCGGGAGTCGAGAGACCCAGTACTTC.

This clone was seen a single time. The rearrangement joins TRBV5-1 to TRBJ2-7, with 12 nucleotides matching TRBD2. CDR3 length equals 15 residues. Trimming at V came to 0 bases and at J to 7 bases, leaving 5 bases not matched to a gene. Germline V gene data show CDR1 as SGHRS and CDR2 as YFSETQ. Here the CDR3 reads CASSLGLAGVREQYV. The CDR3 DNA is TGCGCCAGCAGCTTGGGACTAGCGGGAGTTCGTGAGCAGTACGTC.

There are a few counts of this clone. The sample carries other DNA sequences with the same CDR3. V usage is TRBV7-9 and J usage is TRBJ1-1; D is unclear. Trimming took off 1 base at V and 1 base at J, with 4 bases between the two ends. The germline gives CDR1 SEHNR, CDR2 FQNEAQ (reference sequence). The CDR3 has 13 residues. The DNA of the CDR3 is TGTGCCAGCAGCTTAGGCGCGAACACTGAAGCTTTCTTT. Amino acid sequence: CASSLGANTEAFF.

The gene calls are TRBV7-2 and TRBJ2-1, with 9 bases fitting TRBD2. The CDR3 sequence is 14 residues long. Looked up from germline, CDR1 is SGHTA and CDR2 is FQGNSA. The V gene end was trimmed by 3 bases and the J gene end by 9 bases; junction bases not matched to a gene: 6. Here the CDR3 reads CASSFGGRGGEQFF. For the CDR3, the DNA is TGTGCCAGCAGCTTCGGCGGGAGGGGCGGTGAGCAGTTCTTC.

This rearrangement joins TRBV28 to TRBJ1-1, with 7 bases matching TRBD1. Germline V gene lookup returns CDR1 MDHEN and CDR2 SYDVKM. The CDR3 has 13 residues. J gave up 1 base and V 8 bases, and 4 bases lay outside the gene matches. The CDR3 sequence: CASPGQTNTEAFF. The CDR3 nucleotides read TGTGCCAGCCCGGGACAGACGAACACTGAAGCTTTCTTT.

The rearrangement links TRBV27 to TRBJ2-1, with 15 nucleotides matching TRBD2. The junction had 7 bases not matched to a gene; V was cut back by 5 bases and J by 14 bases. From germline, CDR1 is MNHEY and CDR2 SMNVEV (reference sequence). CDR3 length: 14 amino acids. CDR3 coding DNA: TGTGCCAGCAGTCCCGGGACTAGCGGGAGGTATAAGTTCTTC. Translated, it gives CASSPGTSGRYKFF.